This TCR beta chain was captured in a study of T-cell reconstitution after alpha-beta-depleted transplantation in children. The germline gives CDR1 WNHNN, CDR2 SYGVQD (reference sequence). With 2 bases clipped from V and 3 bases from J, the junction kept 3 bases outside the gene matches. CDR3 length equals 15 residues. The library targeted TCRbeta and was prepared with unique molecular identifiers. TCRdb ran MiXCR on the PCR reads and lists one entry per CDR3 protein. The data contain 800,000 to 1,000,000 distinct CDR3 sequences, 25% to 35% of them singletons. V is TRBV10-1 and J is TRBJ2-3; 9 bases map to TRBD1. Sequenced here: PBMCs, mostly from graft donor cells, sampled 360 days after TCRalphabeta/CD19-depleted stem cell transplant. The origin of this receptor is a boy in the first two years of life who had a stem cell transplant for SCID, so the T cells may come from the graft donor. CDR3 nucleotide sequence: TGCGCCAGCAGTGAGGAACAGGGGGCAACAGATACGCAGTATTTT. This codes for CASSEEQGATDTQYF.